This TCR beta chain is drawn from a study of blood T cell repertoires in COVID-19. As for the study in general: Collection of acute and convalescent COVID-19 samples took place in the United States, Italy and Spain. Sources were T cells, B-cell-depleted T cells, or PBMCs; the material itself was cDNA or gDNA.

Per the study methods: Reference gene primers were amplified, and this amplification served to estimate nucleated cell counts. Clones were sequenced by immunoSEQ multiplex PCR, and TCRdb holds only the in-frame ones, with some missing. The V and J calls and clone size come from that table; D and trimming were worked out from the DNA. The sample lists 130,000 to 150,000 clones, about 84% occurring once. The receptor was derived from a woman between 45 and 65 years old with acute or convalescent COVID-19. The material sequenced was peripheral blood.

CDR3: CASSRGNHGYTF. The CDR3 coding sequence is TGTGCCAGCAGCCGCGGGAACCATGGCTACACCTTC. The chain has TRBV12-3 or TRBV12-4 and TRBJ1-2; D ambiguous. The CDR3 is 12 residues long. Trimming pared 6 bases from V and 6 bases from J, leaving 11 bases between.